The 6 T cell receptor beta chains below all came from one sample that was sequenced in a study of shared clonotypes between healthy human individuals. Generated by immunoSEQ multiplex PCR, the TCRdb table keeps only in-frame clones and is missing some. The sample has approximately 590,000 clones; just under 97% are singletons. Terminally differentiated effector memory CD45RA+ cells were excluded from the naive CD8 cells, which were CD45RO-negative and positively selected for CCR7. Sample: naive CD8+ T cells sorted from blood. The receptors derive from a woman aged 25 to 39 in good health.

The V gene is TRBV19, the J gene TRBJ2-7; D remains unclear. The V end was cut by 5 bases, the J end by 2 bases, with 10 bases between. The CDR3 has 13 residues. Germline CDR1 reads LNHDA; CDR2 reads SQIVND (reference sequence). CDR3 residues: CASSFALTYEQYF. The DNA of the CDR3 is TGTGCCAGTAGTTTCGCGCTTACCTACGAGCAGTACTTC.

The chain employs TRBV7-8 and TRBJ2-3; D unresolved. Trimming pared 2 bases from V and 0 bases from J, leaving 15 bases between. The CDR3 covers 17 residues. Germline assignment: CDR1 SGHVS and CDR2 FQNEAQ. CDR3 nucleotide sequence: TGTGCCAGCAGCTTACCGAGCCAAGTAAGGAGCACAGATACGCAGTATTTT. Protein: CASSLPSQVRSTDTQYF. The whole variable domain, remainder taken from reference TRBV7-8 and TRBJ2-3, is GAGVSQSPRYKVAKRGQDVALRCDPISGHVSLFWYQQALGQGPEFLTYFQNEAQLDKSGLPSDRFFAERPEGSVSTLKIQRTQQEDSAVYLCASSLPSQVRSTDTQYFGPGTRLTVL.

This clone has only one observation. The V gene is TRBV11-1, the J gene TRBJ2-1; TRBD2 matches 10 bases. V shed 6 bases and J 2 bases; nucleotides not matched to a gene: 7. CDR1 is SGHAT and CDR2 is FQDESV in the germline V gene (reference sequence). The CDR3 length is 16 residues. CDR3 amino acids: CASSRGLADPYNEQFF. The CDR3 nucleotides read TGTGCCAGCAGTCGCGGACTAGCGGACCCCTACAATGAGCAGTTCTTC.

Turning to this clone: At the DNA level, this CDR3 is encoded by other sequences in the same sample as well. The chain couples TRBV9 to TRBJ2-7, with D perhaps assigned TRBD1 or TRBD2 (5 bases each). Germline V gives CDR1 SGDLS, CDR2 YYNGEE. V lost 4 bases and J 3 bases, leaving 8 bases between the germline ends. The CDR3 is made up of 12 amino acids. The CDR3 sequence: CASSPGGYEQYF. CDR3 nucleotide sequence: TGTGCCAGCAGCCCTGGGGGCTACGAGCAGTACTTC.

This chain links TRBV10-3 with TRBJ2-3, with 7 bases lining up with TRBD2. CDR1 and CDR2 (germline): ENHRY, SYGVKD. J lost 3 bases, V lost 3 bases, and 9 bases had no gene match. This CDR3 has 16 residues. In DNA form, the CDR3 reads TGTGCCATCAGTGATCCCCCACGGGAGGTAACAGATACGCAGTATTTT. This sequence encodes CAISDPPREVTDTQYF.

This clone is a singleton in its sample. This chain connects TRBV11-2 to TRBJ2-1, with a weak D call TRBD1 (6 bases). CDR1 and CDR2 (germline): SGHAT, FQNNGV. V lost 5 bases and J lost 2, with 16 bases in between. There are 16 residues in the CDR3. The CDR3 region is CASSLGQYLPYNEQFF. The CDR3 nucleotides are TGTGCCAGCAGCCTAGGACAGTACCTCCCCTACAATGAGCAGTTCTTC.